This TCR beta chain was recorded in a study of blood T cell repertoires in COVID-19. Across the study: Sites across the United States, Italy and Spain contributed samples from acute and convalescent COVID-19.

The ends were cut back, 1 base at V and 5 bases at J, with 5 bases in the middle. CDR3 size: 12 residues. The protocol was immunoSEQ multiplex PCR, while the TCRdb copy is restricted to in-frame clones and leaves out a portion. The sample contains around 110,000 clones, approximately 90% of which appear only once. This clonotype originated in a man between 35 and 55 years old with acute or convalescent COVID-19. The sample was peripheral blood. The chain combines TRBV12-3 or TRBV12-4 with TRBJ2-5; D unresolved. CDR3 sequence reads: CASSLGEETQYF. The DNA for the CDR3 is TGTGCCAGCAGTTTAGGCGAGGAGACCCAGTACTTC.